A selection of T cell receptor beta chains follows, all from one sample in a study of sequential checkpoint blockade in melanoma. Profiling relied on immunoSEQ multiplex PCR, and the TCRdb table lists in-frame clones only, not all of them. This table has fewer than 4,500 clones, 15% to 20% appearing once. Material: tumor tissue (inferred from file names), obtained from a patient given nivolumab and ipilimumab in sequence. Source of these receptors: a human donor with melanoma. The CDR3 runs from the conserved cysteine through the conserved F or W. Fields, in order: D gene, clone size, V gene, J gene, CDR3 DNA, CDR3 protein. D genes are given only for firm matches. Where a row states a size, it is once, few, many or the class of an expanded clone; other rows omit it.

D: TRBD1; size: .; V: TRBV19; J: TRBJ2-7; DNA: TGTGCCAGTAGTATTGAAAGGGGGCTAAGGCGCGAGCAGTACTTC; CDR3: CASSIERGLRREQYF
D: .; size: .; V: TRBV11-3; J: TRBJ1-2; DNA: TGTGCCAGCAGCCCTTCGGGGGGCCAAAGGGGCTACACCTTC; CDR3: CASSPSGGQRGYTF
D: .; size: .; V: TRBV6-8; J: TRBJ2-7; DNA: TGTGCCAGCAGTTACGTCACCTACGAGCAGTACTTC; CDR3: CASSYVTYEQYF
D: .; size: many; V: TRBV11-3; J: TRBJ1-2; DNA: TGTGCCAGCAGCTTGGCTGAAGGGGTCAACTATGGCTACACCTTC; CDR3: CASSLAEGVNYGYTF
D: .; size: .; V: TRBV15; J: TRBJ2-5; DNA: TGTGCCACCAGCAGAGATCCGGGGGACTCGGAGACCCAGTACTTC; CDR3: CATSRDPGDSETQYF
D: .; size: .; V: TRBV6-8; J: TRBJ1-5; DNA: TGTGCCAGCAGTGGTGCCTTAAGCAATCAGCCCCAGCATTTT; CDR3: CASSGALSNQPQHF
D: .; size: .; V: TRBV10-3; J: TRBJ2-2; DNA: TGTGCCATCAGTGAGGCCGCCGCGAACACCGGGGAGCTGTTTTTT; CDR3: CAISEAAANTGELFF
D: .; size: few; V: TRBV12-5; J: TRBJ2-5; DNA: TGTGCCAGCAATCTCCGGGACCCAGGTCCAGACGAGACCCAGTACTTC; CDR3: CASNLRDPGPDETQYF
D: .; size: few; V: TRBV28; J: TRBJ2-7; DNA: TGTGCCAGCAGTTCCCTTATGACGGCGTCCTACGAGCAGTACTTC; CDR3: CASSSLMTASYEQYF
D: TRBD2; size: few; V: TRBV6-8; J: TRBJ2-7; DNA: TGTGCCAGCAGTCCACGCAGGACTAGCGGGGGGTTCTACGAGCAGTACTTC; CDR3: CASSPRRTSGGFYEQYF
D: .; size: .; V: TRBV12-5; J: TRBJ2-4; DNA: TGTGCTAGTGGTTTAGGGACCGACATAGCCAAAAACATTCAGTACTTC; CDR3: CASGLGTDIAKNIQYF
D: .; size: large; V: TRBV29-1; J: TRBJ1-3; DNA: TGCAGCGTTGAAAAACGGGGGGGAAACACCATATATTTT; CDR3: CSVEKRGGNTIYF
D: TRBD2; size: many; V: TRBV11-3; J: TRBJ2-1; DNA: TGTGCCAGCAGCGCGACTAGCGGGGGGTTCCCCTCCTACAATGAGCAGTTCTTC; CDR3: CASSATSGGFPSYNEQFF
D: .; size: .; V: TRBV29-1; J: TRBJ2-3; DNA: TGCAGCGTTATTCCCCTCTCGCCTTCCCCTAGCACAGATACGCAGTATTTT; CDR3: CSVIPLSPSPSTDTQYF